This entry concerns a single T cell receptor beta chain. The authors distributed each subset's genomic DNA evenly over several immunoSEQ plates. Clones were read by immunoSEQ multiplex PCR, and TCRdb kept only the in-frame ones, dropping some. The sample has roughly 570,000 clones, roughly 98% seen once. Germline CDR1 SQVTM, CDR2 ANQGSEA. Trimming at V came to 4 bases and at J to 2 bases, leaving 8 bases not matched to a gene. The length of the CDR3 is 15 residues. Cells designated naive CD8 were CD45RO-negative and were positively selected for CCR7, with terminally differentiated effector memory CD45RA+ cells excluded. This sample was included in a study of shared clonotypes between healthy human individuals. Study at large: Researchers assigned three CD4 naive, three CD4 memory, two CD8 naive and one CD8 memory plate to each donor.

The sequencing input was naive CD8+ T cells sorted from blood. The chain carries TRBV29-1 and TRBJ2-1; TRBD2 agrees at 7 bases. This clonotype was obtained from a man aged 25-40 years in good health. CDR3 sequence (DNA): TGCAGCGTTGGGGGAGGGGCCAAGGCCTACAATGAGCAGTTCTTC. It yields the protein CSVGGGAKAYNEQFF.